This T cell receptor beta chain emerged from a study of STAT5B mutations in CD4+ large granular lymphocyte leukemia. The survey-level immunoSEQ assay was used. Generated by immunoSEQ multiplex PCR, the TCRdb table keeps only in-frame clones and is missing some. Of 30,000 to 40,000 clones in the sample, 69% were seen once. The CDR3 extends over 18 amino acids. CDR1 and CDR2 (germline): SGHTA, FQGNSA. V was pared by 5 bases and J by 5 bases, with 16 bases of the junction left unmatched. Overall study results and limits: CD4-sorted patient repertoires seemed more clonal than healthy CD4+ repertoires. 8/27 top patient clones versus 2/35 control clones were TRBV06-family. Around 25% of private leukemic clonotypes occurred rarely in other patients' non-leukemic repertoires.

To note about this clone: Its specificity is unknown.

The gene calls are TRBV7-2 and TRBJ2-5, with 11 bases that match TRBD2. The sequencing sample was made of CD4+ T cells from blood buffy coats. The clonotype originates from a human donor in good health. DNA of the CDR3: TGTGCCAGCAGCAAGGGGTTAGCGGGGGGGCCGGGTTGGGAGACCCAGTACTTC. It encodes CASSKGLAGGPGWETQYF.